This TCR beta chain was captured in a study of shared clonotypes between healthy human individuals (dated by TCRdb to the early 2020s). Regarding the study in general: The cohort included a few men and a couple of women between 18 and 49 years of age. Per donor, three plates each were used for CD4 naive and CD4 memory, two for CD8 naive, and one for CD8 memory. To estimate repertoire size and how much clonotype sharing occurs between individuals, the study deeply sequenced the blood TCR repertoires of roughly 5 healthy adults. To increase sequencing depth and limit assay-specific biases, different laboratories used diverse techniques to prepare libraries and sequence TCR repertoires. Per donor, leukapheresis produced somewhere between about 0.9 and 9.5 billion PBMCs. Paper-wide results and their limitations: Sharing across several donors was observed for approximately 5% of naive CD4, 3.5% of naive CD8, about 2.3% of memory CD4, and approximately 0.41% of memory CD8 clonotypes. Based on pairwise subsampling, the degree of clonotype sharing among donors was expected to be affected by sequencing depth. Sampling was restricted to blood, and TCR repertoires in tissues likely differ from the TCR repertoires found in blood. Compared with non-shared clonotypes, the clonotypes found in all four sorted-subset donors had higher generation probabilities. Because the study included a small number of donors, the genetic and exposure-history diversity represented was limited. Even with the large sequencing depth, rarefaction of the sorted-subset datasets indicated that sequencing was incomplete. Naive subsets generally had larger estimated clonotype richness than memory subsets.

The donors were healthy, HIV-negative adults who had no recently reported acute infections or vaccinations. Every donor was a Caucasian adult residing in Nashville, Tennessee, USA. CD4+ T cells were enriched by magnetic negative selection, after which naive cells were positively selected on CD45RA and the negative fraction was taken as the memory subset. Blood was collected by leukapheresis, and PBMCs were isolated by Ficoll-Histopaque density gradient centrifugation and then cryopreserved in liquid nitrogen vapor phase. Purity and quantity of every magnetically sorted T cell population were checked by analytical flow cytometry. From each sorted fraction, genomic DNA was isolated and quantified by UV absorbance on a Nanodrop 2000c. Using the deep immunoSEQ assay, TCR CDR3 regions were amplified from genomic DNA by multiplex PCR. Extracted genomic DNA from each cell subset was spread evenly across all wells of several immunoSEQ 96-well plates, with each plate serving as a replicate. Each replicate PCR for sorted subsets received around 200 ng genomic DNA, equal to about 30,000 T cell genomes. Purified libraries were quantified with a Qubit 3.0 fluorometer, sized on a Bioanalyzer 2100, and re-quantified with the KAPA Library Quantification kit. Each immunoSEQ 96-well plate was sequenced on its own single-read 150-cycle Illumina NextSeq 550 flow cell. Per the authors' processing: Because the immunoSEQ output included only junctional sequences and no quality scores, the filtering could not be the same as the filtering used for full-length reads. To assign V/J genes and CDR3, sequences were annotated using PyIR, a Python wrapper for IgBLAST v1.9, with IMGT germline references. Reads with weak V/J assignments (E-value above 1e-6), missing CDR3, stop codons, out-of-frame junctions, or ambiguous translated residues were removed. V3J clonotypes were defined by identical inferred V gene, J gene, and CDR3 amino acid sequence. To compute the percentage overlap between repertoires, the number of shared unique clonotypes was divided by the size of the smaller repertoire. Richness of each repertoire was evaluated using RTK rarefaction, the Chao1 estimator, and Recon v2.1 estimates of unobserved clonotypes. Generation probabilities for all TCRbeta clonotypes obtained by the gDNA method from four donors were computed using OLGA. Drawn from immuneACCESS, this table holds only the in-frame rearrangements with V and J called that TCRdb kept. Clones are partly lost; checked studies trace under half to an unresolved V gene and leave the rest unexplained. V and J calls and clone size follow that table, whereas D and trimming were derived from the DNA. The sample data list some 1 million clones, and about 77% of these were observed just once. About 1.5% of the sample rests with the top ten.

Compared with germline, V lacks 5 bases and J lacks 0 bases; bases without a gene match: 9. From the cysteine up to the phenylalanine, the CDR3 has a length of 17 residues. Only CDR3 DNA is held: 51 bases, read in frame from base 1. CDR1 and CDR2 are read off the germline V gene as MGHRA and YSYEKL. A note on this clone: The antigen this receptor binds is unknown. There are no base qualities to consult, and no much larger clone falls within one base.

The sequenced sample was memory CD4+ T cells sorted from blood. Per the publication, the cell subset or site label means: CD45RA-negative fraction. The sequence is built from TRBV4-1 and TRBJ1-3; 8 middle bases align to TRBD1. The TCR comes from a man between 18 and 29 years old in good health. The CDR3 corresponds to CASSTGQGYFSGNTIYF. Read as DNA, the sequence is TGCGCCAGCAGCACTGGACAGGGCTACTTCTCTGGAAACACCATATATTTT.